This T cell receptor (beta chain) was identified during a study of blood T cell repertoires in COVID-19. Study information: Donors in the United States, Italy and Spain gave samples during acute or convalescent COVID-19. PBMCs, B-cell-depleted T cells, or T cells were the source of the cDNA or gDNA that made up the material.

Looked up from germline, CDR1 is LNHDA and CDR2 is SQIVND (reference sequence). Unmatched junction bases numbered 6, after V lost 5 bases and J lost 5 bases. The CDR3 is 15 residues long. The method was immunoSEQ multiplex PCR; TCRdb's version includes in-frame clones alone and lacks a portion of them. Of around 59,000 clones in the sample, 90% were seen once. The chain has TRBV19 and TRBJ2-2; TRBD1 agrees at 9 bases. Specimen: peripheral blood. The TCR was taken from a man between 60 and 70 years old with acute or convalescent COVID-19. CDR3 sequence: CASSGTGFRTGELFF. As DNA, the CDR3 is TGTGCCAGTAGTGGGACAGGGTTTCGAACCGGGGAGCTGTTTTTT.